Presented here are 8 T cell receptor beta chains from one specimen sequenced in a study of a mutant IDH1 vaccine in newly diagnosed glioma. No antigens are known for them. The protocol was immunoSEQ multiplex PCR, while the TCRdb copy is restricted to in-frame clones and leaves out a portion. The sample has about 40,000 clones, roughly nine tenths seen once; the top ten hold about 2.6%. Noted time point: week 5, during vaccination. Doses consisted of 300 ug of mutant IDH1 20-mer peptide each, paired with topical imiquimod. Here the sequenced sample was PBMCs, taken from a glioma patient whose treatment included an IDH1 peptide vaccine. The receptor source for this set is a man aged 50-59 years with glioma.

The V gene is TRBV18, the J gene TRBJ1-4; 7 nucleotides align to TRBD1. The CDR3 has 16 amino acids. Trimming removed 2 bases from V and 4 bases from J; junction bases left unmatched: 7. The germline V gene has CDR1 KGHSH and CDR2 LQKENI. The CDR3 bases are TGTGCCAGCTCACCAAGCGCCGGGACAGTTAATGAAAAACTGTTTTTT. It translates to CASSPSAGTVNEKLFF.

This chain joins TRBV19 and TRBJ1-2, with D unresolved. V was clipped by 4 bases and J by 10 bases, with 16 bases between them. The CDR3 length is 13 residues. In germline, CDR1 is LNHDA, CDR2 SQIVND (reference sequence). The CDR3 region is CASSKWTDLIYTF. The CDR3 DNA follows: TGTGCCAGTAGTAAATGGACGGACTTAATCTACACCTTC. Together with reference TRBV19 and TRBJ1-2, the CDR3 gives the full variable domain: DGGITQSPKYLFRKEGQNVTLSCEQNLNHDAMYWYRQDPGQGLRLIYYSQIVNDFQKGDIAEGYSVSREKKESFPLTVTSAQKNPTAFYLCASSKWTDLIYTFGSGTRLTVV.

This clone was observed a single time. The rearrangement joins TRBV5-6 to TRBJ2-3; 9 bases align to TRBD1. The V segment lost 3 bases and the J segment 0 bases; nucleotides outside the gene matches: 11. Germline V CDR1 and CDR2: SGHDT, YYEEEE. The CDR3 covers 18 residues. For the CDR3, the DNA is TGTGCCAGCAGCTCAGGCCCAGGACAGGGGAGGAGCACAGATACGCAGTATTTT. Translation gives CASSSGPGQGRSTDTQYF. The full variable domain, completed using reference TRBV5-6 and TRBJ2-3, is DAGVTQSPTHLIKTRGQQVTLRCSPKSGHDTVSWYQQALGQGPQFIFQYYEEEERQRGNFPDRFSGHQFPNYSSELNVNALLLGDSALYLCASSSGPGQGRSTDTQYFGPGTRLTVL.

This chain links TRBV9 with TRBJ2-7, with TRBD1 matching over 10 bases. This CDR3 comprises 21 residues. The V gene's germline CDR1 is SGDLS and CDR2 YYNGEE. Unmatched junction bases numbered 18, after V lost 0 bases and J lost 0 bases. The DNA for the CDR3 is TGTGCCAGCAGCGTAGTCGGTCGGTTAGGGGAGACAGGGGGCCTCTCCTACGAGCAGTACTTC. The encoded protein is CASSVVGRLGETGGLSYEQYF. Full variable domain (missing parts from reference TRBV9 and TRBJ2-7): DSGVTQTPKHLITATGQRVTLRCSPRSGDLSVYWYQQSLDQGLQFLIQYYNGEERAKGNILERFSAQQFPDLHSELNLSSLELGDSALYFCASSVVGRLGETGGLSYEQYFGPGTRLTVT.

V is TRBV4-2 and J is TRBJ2-7; 10 bases align to TRBD2. Trimming removed 4 bases from V and 7 bases from J; junction bases left unmatched: 16. The length of the CDR3 is 17 residues. Germline-derived CDR1 and CDR2 are LGHNA and YNFKEQ. The CDR3 bases are TGTGCCAGCAGCCCGGGGGGAGTAGCGGGAGGCACGGGGGAGCAGTACTTC. Its translation is CASSPGGVAGGTGEQYF.

CDR3 protein: CASSLRAGGPQETQYF. Here the CDR3 DNA reads TGCGCCAGCAGCTTGAGGGCGGGGGGGCCACAAGAGACCCAGTACTTC. The chain uses TRBV5-1 and TRBJ2-5; 9 positions agree with TRBD2. This CDR3 is built from 16 residues. The J segment lost 2 bases and the V segment lost 1 base, leaving 6 bases of the junction unmatched. Germline-derived CDR1 and CDR2 are SGHRS and YFSETQ.

This clone came up once. This chain connects TRBV6-5 to TRBJ2-1; 7 nucleotides align to TRBD2. The CDR3 sequence is 13 residues long. Germline-derived CDR1 and CDR2 are MNHEY and SVGAGI. V lost 5 bases, J lost 7 bases, and 5 bases stayed unmatched. The CDR3 sequence: CASSSGAGNEQFF. CDR3 DNA sequence: TGTGCCAGCAGTAGCGGGGCGGGTAATGAGCAGTTCTTC.

The rearrangement joins TRBV19 to TRBJ1-1; 11 bases are shared with TRBD1. With V trimmed by 6 bases and J by 8 bases, 2 bases remained unmatched. The germline CDR1 and CDR2 sequences are LNHDA and SQIVND (reference sequence). The CDR3 spans 12 residues. The CDR3 loop is CASSGTGGEAFF. CDR3 in DNA: TGTGCCAGTAGCGGGACAGGGGGGGAAGCTTTCTTT.